The clone carrying this TCR beta chain was found many times. What it binds is unknown. The data derive from a study of response to subunit inactivated influenza vaccine. Study outcomes and limitations: Authors suggested each seasonal flu vaccination may recruit only limited numbers of new T cells.

MiXCR, applied by TCRdb to the RT-PCR reads, yields one record per CDR3 protein. The data contain around 150,000 distinct CDR3 sequences, approximately 11% of them singletons. The CDR3 length is 14 residues. The junction had 3 bases not matched to a gene; V was cut back by 6 bases and J by 2 bases. CDR1 is LNHDA and CDR2 is SQIVND in the germline V gene (reference sequence). The receptor was derived from a man aged 50-59 years who received an inactivated influenza vaccine. This specimen was non-naive T cells sorted from PBMCs, taken about 40 days after vaccination. The chain joins TRBV19 to TRBJ1-5, with TRBD1 matching 8 bases. Written as DNA, the CDR3 is TGTGCCAGTAGAGGACAGGGAGGCAATCAGCCCCAGCATTTT. This codes for CASRGQGGNQPQHF.